This TCR beta chain was sequenced for a study of radiation and T cells in renal cell carcinoma. Whole-study context: Nephrectomy followed 15 Gy stereotactic body radiation by 4 weeks. Study-level results: Without pretreatment biopsies, baseline tumor clonotype presence was undetermined. Top tumor clonotypes rose in blood 2 weeks post-radiation, then contracted.

Data came from immunoSEQ multiplex PCR; TCRdb stores just in-frame clones and leaves some out. The sample lists approximately 100,000 clones; roughly 90% were seen once. The CDR3 extends over 11 amino acids. V lost 0 bases and J 11 bases, leaving 10 bases between the germline ends. Per the germline V gene, CDR1 is DFQATT and CDR2 is SNEGSKA (reference sequence). Time point in this sample: baseline pretreatment blood. The treatment is: 15 Gy SBRT to primary tumor, nephrectomy 4 weeks later. On this clone: The antigen is undetermined.

The chain joins TRBV20-1 to TRBJ1-1; D remains unclear. This TCR came from a middle-aged man with renal cell carcinoma. This sample comprised blood, obtained from a patient whose treatment included radiotherapy and nephrectomy. CDR3 residues: CSARDPREAFF. CDR3 sequence (DNA): TGCAGTGCTAGAGACCCAAGGGAGGCTTTCTTT.